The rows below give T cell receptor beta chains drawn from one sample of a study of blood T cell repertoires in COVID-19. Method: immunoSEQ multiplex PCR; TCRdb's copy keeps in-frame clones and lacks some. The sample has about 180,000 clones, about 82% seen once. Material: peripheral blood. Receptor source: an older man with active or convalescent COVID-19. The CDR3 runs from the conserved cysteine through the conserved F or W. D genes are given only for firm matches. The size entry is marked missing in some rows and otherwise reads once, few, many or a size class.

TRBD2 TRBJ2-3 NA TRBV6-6 CASRTGLAGGDTQYF TGTGCCAGCAGAACCGGACTAGCGGGAGGAGATACGCAGTATTTT
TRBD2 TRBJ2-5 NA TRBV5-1 CASSISGRLETQYF TGCGCCAGCAGCATCAGCGGGAGGTTGGAGACCCAGTACTTC
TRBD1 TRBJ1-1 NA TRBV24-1 CATSDYGTAEAFF TGTGCCACCAGTGATTACGGGACAGCTGAAGCTTTCTTT
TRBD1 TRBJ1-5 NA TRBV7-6 CASSPGTASNQPQHF TGTGCCAGCAGCCCGGGGACAGCGAGCAATCAGCCCCAGCATTTT
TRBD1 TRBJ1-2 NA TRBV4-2 CASSQDGGGDGYTF TGTGCCAGCAGCCAAGATGGAGGGGGCGATGGCTACACCTTC
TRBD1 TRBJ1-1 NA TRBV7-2 CASSSLQGETEAFF TGTGCCAGCAGCTCCCTTCAGGGGGAAACTGAAGCTTTCTTT
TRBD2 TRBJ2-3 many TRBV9 CASSVAGGADTQYF TGTGCCAGCAGCGTAGCCGGGGGGGCGGATACGCAGTATTTT
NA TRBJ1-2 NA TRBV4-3 CASSPDGDTSNYGYTF TGCGCCAGCAGCCCCGACGGGGACACTTCTAACTATGGCTACACCTTC
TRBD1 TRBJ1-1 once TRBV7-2 CASSPGRTGATTQLF TGTGCCAGCAGCCCAGGTCGAACAGGGGCAACTACCCAGCTCTTT
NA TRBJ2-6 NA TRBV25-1 CASSAAGPPTSGANVLTF TGTGCCAGCAGTGCAGCGGGCCCGCCCACCTCTGGGGCCAACGTCCTGACTTTC
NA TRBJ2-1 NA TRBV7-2 CASSLVADSYNEQFF TGTGCCAGCAGCCTAGTAGCGGATTCCTACAATGAGCAGTTCTTC
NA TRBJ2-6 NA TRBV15 CATSRDLSGANVLTF TGTGCCACCAGCAGAGATCTTTCTGGGGCCAACGTCCTGACTTTC
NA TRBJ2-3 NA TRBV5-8 CASSFGGPGADTQYF TGTGCCAGCAGCTTCGGCGGCCCAGGGGCAGATACGCAGTATTTT
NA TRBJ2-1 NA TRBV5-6 CASTYLSYNEQFF TGTGCCAGCACCTACCTCTCCTACAATGAGCAGTTCTTC
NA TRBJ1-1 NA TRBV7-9 CASSLQINTEAFF TGTGCCAGCAGCTTACAGATCAACACTGAAGCTTTCTTT
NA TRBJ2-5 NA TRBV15 CATSRDNSQKETQYF TGTGCCACCAGCAGAGATAATAGCCAAAAAGAGACCCAGTACTTC
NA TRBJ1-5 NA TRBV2 CASRRGNGNQPQHF TGTGCCAGCAGACGGGGAAACGGCAATCAGCCCCAGCATTTT
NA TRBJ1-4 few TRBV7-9 CASRLTGATNEKLFF TGTGCCAGCAGGCTTACAGGTGCAACTAATGAAAAACTGTTTTTT
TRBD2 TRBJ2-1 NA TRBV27 CASSRVQESAGGNEQFF TGTGCCAGCAGTAGGGTCCAGGAGTCGGCGGGAGGCAATGAGCAGTTCTTC
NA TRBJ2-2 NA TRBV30 CAWSVYSTGELFF TGTGCCTGGAGTGTATACAGCACCGGGGAGCTGTTTTTT
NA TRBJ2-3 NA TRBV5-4 CASSSYPSTDTQYF TGTGCCAGCAGCTCCTATCCTAGCACAGATACGCAGTATTTT
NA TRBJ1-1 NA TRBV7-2 CASSGRSRSTEAFF TGTGCCAGCAGCGGCAGGTCCCGAAGCACTGAAGCTTTCTTT
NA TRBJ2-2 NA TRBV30 CAWSRARVSGELFF TGTGCCTGGAGTAGGGCCAGGGTCAGCGGGGAGCTGTTTTTT
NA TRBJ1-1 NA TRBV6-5 CASSPDMGGWVAFF TGTGCCAGCAGTCCTGACATGGGAGGGTGGGTAGCTTTCTTT
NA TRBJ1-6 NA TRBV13 CASSLGQNNSPLHF TGTGCCAGCAGCTTAGGACAGAATAATTCACCCCTCCACTTT
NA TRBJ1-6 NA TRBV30 CAWSATMGDSPLHF TGTGCCTGGAGTGCTACTATGGGAGATTCACCCCTCCACTTT
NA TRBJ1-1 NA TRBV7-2 CASSLSSLEGREAFF TGTGCCAGCAGCTTATCGTCTTTGGAGGGACGAGAAGCTTTCTTT
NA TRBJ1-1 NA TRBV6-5 CASDELGEDTEAFF TGTGCCAGCGACGAGTTAGGGGAGGACACTGAAGCTTTCTTT
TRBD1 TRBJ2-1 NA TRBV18 CASSSGGYSTNEQFF TGTGCCAGCTCATCAGGGGGCTATAGTACGAATGAGCAGTTCTTC
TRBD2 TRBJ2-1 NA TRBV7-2 CASSSPGLAGRRYYNEQFF TGTGCCAGCAGCTCTCCCGGACTAGCGGGAAGACGTTACTACAATGAGCAGTTCTTC
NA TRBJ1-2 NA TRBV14 CASSQGRVGGYTF TGTGCCAGCAGCCAAGGGAGGGTGGGCGGCTACACCTTC
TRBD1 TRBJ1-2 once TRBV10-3 CAISALQGDGYTF TGTGCCATCAGTGCCTTACAGGGGGATGGCTACACCTTC
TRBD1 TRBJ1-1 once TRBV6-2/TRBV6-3 CASSYTGQGQAFF TGTGCCAGCAGTTACACGGGACAGGGCCAAGCTTTCTTT
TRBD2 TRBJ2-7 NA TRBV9 CASSIGLAGAYEQYF TGTGCCAGCAGCATCGGACTAGCGGGGGCCTACGAGCAGTACTTC
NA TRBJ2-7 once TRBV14 CASSPDPTEYYEQYF TGTGCCAGCAGCCCCGATCCGACAGAGTACTACGAGCAGTACTTC
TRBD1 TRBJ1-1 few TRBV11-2 CASSLGTGPLASAAFF TGTGCCAGCAGCCTAGGGACAGGGCCCCTGGCTTCGGCGGCTTTCTTT
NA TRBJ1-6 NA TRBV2 CASRGPGYGGLDSPLHF TGTGCCAGCAGGGGCCCCGGGTACGGGGGACTGGATTCACCCCTCCACTTT
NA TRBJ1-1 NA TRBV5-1 CASSATGNTEAFF TGCGCCAGCAGCGCCACAGGGAACACTGAAGCTTTCTTT
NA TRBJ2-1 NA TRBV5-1 CASRPTLSSYNEQFF TGCGCCAGCAGGCCAACCCTAAGCTCCTACAATGAGCAGTTCTTC
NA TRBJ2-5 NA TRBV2 CASSESASEQETQYF TGTGCCAGCAGTGAATCAGCTAGCGAACAAGAGACCCAGTACTTC
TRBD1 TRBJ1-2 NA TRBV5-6 CASSLRSGGIYGYTF TGTGCCAGCAGCTTGAGGTCAGGGGGAATCTATGGCTACACCTTC
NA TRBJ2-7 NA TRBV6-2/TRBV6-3 CASSSGQGIPYEQYF NA
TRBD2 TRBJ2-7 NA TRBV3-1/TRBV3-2 CASSQLAGNPYEQYF TGTGCCAGCAGCCAGTTAGCGGGGAACCCCTACGAGCAGTACTTC
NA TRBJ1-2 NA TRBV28 CASSLWAVTNYGYTF TGTGCCAGCAGTTTATGGGCAGTTACTAACTATGGCTACACCTTC
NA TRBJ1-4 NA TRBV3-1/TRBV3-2 CASSQDTGAWQKITTNEKLFF TGTGCCAGCAGCCAAGATACAGGAGCTTGGCAGAAAATTACAACTAATGAAAAACTGTTTTTT
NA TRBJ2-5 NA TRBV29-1 CSGGGVQETQYF TGCAGCGGCGGAGGGGTCCAAGAGACCCAGTACTTC
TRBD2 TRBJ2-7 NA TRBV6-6 CASSSTSGSYEQYF TGTGCCAGCAGTTCTACTAGCGGGAGCTACGAGCAGTACTTC
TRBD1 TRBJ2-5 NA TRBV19 CASSRYYRGDGQETQYF TGTGCCAGTAGTAGGTATTACAGGGGGGATGGCCAAGAGACCCAGTACTTC
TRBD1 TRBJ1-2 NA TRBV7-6 CASSSHGQGDEYGYTF TGTGCCAGCAGCTCCCACGGGCAGGGGGATGAGTATGGCTACACCTTC